The next 9 T cell receptor beta chains were all read from a single sample in a study of blood T cell repertoires in COVID-19. Produced via immunoSEQ multiplex PCR; TCRdb's table is partial and in-frame only. The table has approximately 100,000 clones, roughly 76% seen once; the top ten hold about 16%. What was sequenced was peripheral blood. Receptors originate from an elderly woman with active or convalescent COVID-19.

This chain uses TRBV2 with TRBJ1-4; TRBD1 aligns across 11 bases. CDR3 length: 18 amino acids. Germline CDR1 SNHLY, CDR2 FYNNEI. V lost 0 bases, J lost 4 bases, and 7 bases stayed unmatched. The chain's CDR3 is CASSEAIMGTGGNEKLFF. The CDR3 region has the DNA TGTGCCAGCAGTGAAGCTATAATGGGGACAGGGGGTAATGAAAAACTGTTTTTT.

The V call is TRBV9, the J call TRBJ2-2, with 10 positions matching TRBD2. The V gene end was trimmed by 2 bases and the J gene end by 4 bases; junction bases not matched to a gene: 2. CDR1 is SGDLS, CDR2 YYNGEE, per germline. The CDR3 contains 15 residues. This CDR3 reads CASSVLAGATGELFF. In DNA, the CDR3 is TGTGCCAGCAGCGTTCTAGCGGGAGCCACCGGGGAGCTGTTTTTT.

This clone occurred a few times. The J gene is TRBJ1-4, the V gene TRBV10-2; D gene ambiguous. Between the trimmed V and J ends, which lost 0 bases and 8 bases, there was a span of 13 bases. Germline CDR1 WSHSY, CDR2 SAAADI. This CDR3 spans 15 amino acids. In DNA form, the CDR3 reads TGCGCCAGCAGTGAGTCGAGTGCGGGAGGCGAAAAACTGTTTTTT. This codes for CASSESSAGGEKLFF.

A remark on this clone: Sequence at one end of the junction differs from germline and may be a read error. The gene calls are TRBV7-8 and TRBJ1-1, with D possibly matching TRBD1 (5 bases). This CDR3 is built from 11 residues. Germline CDR1 reads SGHVS; CDR2 reads FQNEAQ. The CDR3 DNA follows: TGTGCCAGCAGCCCCGTTATCGACAGTACCTTT. This gives the protein CASSPVIDSTF.

V usage is TRBV4-1 and J usage is TRBJ1-3; the D gene is possibly TRBD1 (6 bases). Trimming removed 0 bases at V and 8 bases at J, with 17 bases between. Germline CDR1 MGHRA, CDR2 YSYEKL. CDR3 size: 16 residues. CDR3 sequence (DNA): TGCGCCAGCAGCCAAGATCGCAGGCCTCCAGGGGACACCATATATTTT. Translation: CASSQDRRPPGDTIYF.

The rearrangement uses TRBV10-3 and TRBJ1-1; TRBD1 matches 8 bases. The germline V gene encodes CDR1 ENHRY and CDR2 SYGVKD. Unmatched junction bases numbered 4, after V lost 10 bases and J lost 3 bases. This CDR3 contains 12 residues. The CDR3 coding sequence is TGTGCCAGTCGACAGGGGCACACTGAAGCTTTCTTT. Its protein product is CASRQGHTEAFF.

This rearrangement joins TRBV6-5 to TRBJ2-1, with 12 nucleotides matching TRBD2. The CDR3 has 14 amino acids. J gave up 7 bases and V 6 bases, and 4 bases lay outside the gene matches. Germline CDR1 and CDR2: MNHEY and SVGAGI. In nucleotides, the CDR3 is TGTGCCAGCAGGCTAGCGGGGGGGGTGAATGAGCAGTTCTTC. The encoded protein is CASRLAGGVNEQFF.

This chain connects TRBV11-2 to TRBJ2-7, with 7 bases that match TRBD1. In germline, CDR1 is SGHAT, CDR2 FQNNGV. The CDR3 totals 14 residues. The trim removed 5 bases at V and 0 bases at J, leaving 4 bases unmatched. CDR3 amino acids: CASSKWDSSYEQYF. The CDR3 DNA sequence: TGTGCCAGCAGCAAATGGGACAGCTCCTACGAGCAGTACTTC.

J is TRBJ2-1 and V is TRBV6-2 or TRBV6-3, with TRBD2 matching over 8 bases. Per germline, CDR1 MNHEY and CDR2 SVGEGT. Trimming took 2 bases from V and 9 from J; bases not matched to a gene: 9. CDR3 length: 15 residues. The CDR3 is CASSYGTRPLVEQFF. The DNA of the CDR3 is TGTGCCAGCAGTTACGGGACTAGACCATTAGTTGAGCAGTTCTTC.